This TCR beta chain was identified during a study of T cells after yellow fever vaccination. Overall study results and limits: In post-booster samples, most primary-vaccination clones reappeared (about 97% CD4, approximately 91% CD8).

Points on this clonotype: The antigen is unknown.

5'RACE template switching added a universal primer site and UMIs to TCR cDNA. TCRdb re-called the 5' RACE reads through MiXCR, storing one row per CDR3 protein. The data contain about 350,000 distinct CDR3 sequences, 8.1% of them singletons. The sample was PBMCs, taken roughly seven weeks after the first yellow fever vaccination. This clonotype was obtained from a young man who received the YFV17D yellow fever vaccine.

The CDR3 DNA sequence: TGCGCCAGCAGCCTGGGGGCCGGGGAGAGCACTGAAGCTTTCTTT. Translated, it gives CASSLGAGESTEAFF. The chain carries TRBV5-1 and TRBJ1-1; the D gene is possibly TRBD1 (6 bases). V lost 4 bases to trimming and J lost 4 bases, with 17 bases between them. Germline CDR1 reads SGHRS; CDR2 reads YFSETQ. The length of the CDR3 is 15 residues.